This T cell receptor beta chain is drawn from a study of Graves' ophthalmopathy and Graves' hyperthyroidism. This clonotype was counted at least ten times. Its target is not known. Hyperthyroidism cases were recent diagnoses of under 2 months' duration in people aged 18 to 65. Exclusion applied to patients with other autoimmune diseases, uncontrolled infections, pregnancy or lactation. Study results and caveats: The model reached approximately 67% sensitivity and 72.22% specificity for predicting ophthalmopathy progression. Blood samples also showed most expanded thyroid clonotypes exceeding 0.001 frequency.

For repertoire sequencing, the TCR beta CDR3 regions were amplified from RNA transcripts. Second-round multiplex PCR came after first-round RT-PCR with HTBI primers. Each CDR3 protein is one row after TCRdb ran MiXCR on the multiplex PCR reads. The sample holds around 1,200,000 distinct CDR3 sequences, about 36% seen once. The V and J ends lost 5 bases and 5 bases respectively, with 18 bases between them. The CDR3 is 15 amino acids. The germline CDR1 and CDR2 sequences are SEHNR and FQNEAQ (reference sequence). The gene calls are TRBV7-9 and TRBJ1-2, with D maybe TRBD1 (5 bases). The clonotype originates from an adult man with Graves' hyperthyroidism. The sequenced sample consisted of peripheral blood or thyroid tissue (not recorded which). This CDR3 is CASSGPGSRNYGYTF. The CDR3 DNA reads as TGTGCCAGCAGCGGACCAGGGAGCCGAAATTATGGCTACACCTTC.